The T cell receptor (beta chain) under discussion was sequenced for a study of response to subunit inactivated influenza vaccine. MiXCR, applied by TCRdb to the RT-PCR reads, yields one record per CDR3 protein. This repertoire shows hundreds of thousands of distinct CDR3 sequences, about 15% found once; its top ten account for around a tenth. For this clonotype: No antigen is known for it.

Study results and caveats: It was suggested by the authors that few new T cells are recruited by each seasonal influenza vaccination.

V lost 0 bases, J lost 1 base, and 10 bases lay in between. CDR1 and CDR2 (germline): LGHNA, YNFKEQ. The CDR3 runs 15 residues. The sequences come from PBMCs from blood, collected less than 13 days after vaccination. The receptor was derived from a man in his fifties or sixties who received an inactivated influenza vaccine. This chain uses TRBV4-2 with TRBJ2-7; possible D gene TRBD2, 6 bases. CDR3 sequence: CASSQDLRGSYEQYF. The CDR3, as DNA: TGTGCCAGCAGCCAAGATCTCCGGGGGTCCTACGAGCAGTACTTC.